One sample yielded the 20 T cell receptor beta chains listed below, sequenced in a study of shared clonotypes between healthy human individuals. Assay: immunoSEQ multiplex PCR; the TCRdb copy retains only in-frame clones and omits some. The sample has around 600,000 clones; roughly 98% are singletons. Only CD45RO-negative cells positively selected for CCR7 counted as naive CD8 cells, so terminally differentiated effector memory CD45RA+ cells were excluded. Sequenced material: naive CD8+ T cells sorted from blood. Receptors were obtained from a man aged 25-45 years in good health.

J is TRBJ2-1 and V is TRBV5-4; 8 nucleotides align to TRBD2. CDR3 length equals 18 residues. Losses at the gene ends were 3 bases for V and 5 bases for J; bases not matched to a gene: 16. Looked up from germline, CDR1 is SGHNT and CDR2 is YYREEE (reference sequence). CDR3 sequence: CASSSASWTSYGNNEQFF. In nucleotides, the CDR3 is TGTGCCAGCAGCTCGGCGTCCTGGACTAGCTATGGCAACAATGAGCAGTTCTTC.

The chain has TRBV4-1 and TRBJ1-1; D possibly corresponds to TRBD1 (6 bases). Trimming removed 4 bases at V and 1 base at J, with 10 bases between. The CDR3 has 14 amino acids. Germline CDR1 reads MGHRA; CDR2 reads YSYEKL. This CDR3 reads CASSLPGQNTEAFF. The CDR3 DNA reads TGCGCCAGCAGCCTACCGGGACAGAACACTGAAGCTTTCTTT.

The chain joins TRBV13 to TRBJ2-1; 8 bases are shared with TRBD1. V lost 9 bases, J lost 2 bases, and 9 bases stayed unmatched. There are 15 residues in the CDR3. Germline V CDR1 and CDR2: PRHDT, FYEKMQ (reference sequence). CDR3 sequence: CASLGRGRPYNEQFF. CDR3 DNA: TGTGCCAGTTTAGGCAGGGGGCGCCCCTACAATGAGCAGTTCTTC.

The V gene is TRBV11-3, the J gene TRBJ2-1; D remains unclear. The CDR3 sequence is 13 residues long. Trimming cost V 2 bases and J 8 bases, with 10 bases left between them. In germline, CDR1 is SGHNT, CDR2 YENEEA. CDR3 amino acids: CASSLSVFDEQFF. CDR3 coding DNA: TGTGCCAGCAGCTTATCCGTATTCGATGAGCAGTTCTTC.

J is TRBJ2-7 and V is TRBV5-4; D unclear. V lost 6 bases to trimming and J lost 3 bases, with 13 bases between them. Looked up from germline, CDR1 is SGHNT and CDR2 is YYREEE (reference sequence). The CDR3 sequence is 13 residues long. CDR3 DNA: TGTGCCAGCACCCCGCGGCCTAACTACGAGCAGTACTTC. This gives the protein CASTPRPNYEQYF.

This rearrangement joins TRBV27 to TRBJ2-7; D possibly matches TRBD1 or TRBD2 (5 bases each). CDR3 length: 14 amino acids. Germline V CDR1 and CDR2: MNHEY, SMNVEV (reference sequence). V lost 10 bases to trimming and J lost 4 bases, with 20 bases between them. CDR3 DNA sequence: TGTGCCAACCCGGGACCCTACTTATCTTACGAGCAGTACTTC. Translated, it gives CANPGPYLSYEQYF.

The J gene is TRBJ2-2, the V gene TRBV5-6, with 7 positions matching TRBD1. V shed 0 bases, J shed 6 bases, and the junction held 2 bases outside the gene matches. Germline CDR1 SGHDT, CDR2 YYEEEE. The CDR3 has 14 amino acids. The CDR3 DNA reads as TGTGCCAGCAGCTTGGGACAGGGTTCCGGGGAGCTGTTTTTT. Translating it yields CASSLGQGSGELFF. Full variable domain (outside the CDR3, taken from reference TRBV5-6 and TRBJ2-2): DAGVTQSPTHLIKTRGQQVTLRCSPKSGHDTVSWYQQALGQGPQFIFQYYEEEERQRGNFPDRFSGHQFPNYSSELNVNALLLGDSALYLCASSLGQGSGELFFGEGSRLTVL.

The chain employs TRBV15 and TRBJ2-7; no clear D gene. CDR1 is LNHNV, CDR2 YYDKDF, per germline (reference sequence). V was trimmed by 0 bases and J by 1 base, leaving 7 bases between them. The CDR3 spans 14 residues. CDR3 residues: CATSREILSYEQYF. In DNA, the CDR3 is TGTGCCACCAGCAGAGAAATATTATCCTACGAGCAGTACTTC.

The chain carries TRBV27 and TRBJ1-1; possible D gene TRBD1, 5 bases. The CDR3 spans 15 residues. V was pared by 0 bases and J by 4 bases, with 12 bases between. Looked up from germline, CDR1 is MNHEY and CDR2 is SMNVEV (reference sequence). Here the CDR3 reads CASSLSGRGGTEAFF. CDR3 bases: TGTGCCAGCAGTTTATCAGGGCGCGGGGGCACTGAAGCTTTCTTT.

The rearrangement uses TRBV13 and TRBJ2-5, with 7 bases that match TRBD2. This CDR3 spans 16 amino acids. Germline CDR1 reads PRHDT; CDR2 reads FYEKMQ (reference sequence). Trimming removed 5 bases from V and 6 bases from J; junction bases left unmatched: 15. The CDR3: CASSPDEGGPKQTQYF. The CDR3 DNA follows: TGTGCCAGCAGCCCGGATGAGGGAGGGCCTAAGCAGACCCAGTACTTC. The full variable domain, completed using reference TRBV13 and TRBJ2-5, is AAGVIQSPRHLIKEKRETATLKCYPIPRHDTVYWYQQGPGQDPQFLISFYEKMQSDKGSIPDRFSAQQFSDYHSELNMSSLELGDSALYFCASSPDEGGPKQTQYFGPGTRLLVL.

The rearrangement joins TRBV6-5 to TRBJ2-2; D unclear. Germline V gene lookup returns CDR1 MNHEY and CDR2 SVGAGI. Trimming stripped 0 bases from V and 7 bases from J, with 6 bases between. The CDR3 is 13 residues long. The CDR3 DNA reads TGTGCCAGCAGTTACTCGACGGTCGGGGAGCTGTTTTTT. As protein: CASSYSTVGELFF.

V gene TRBV5-1 combines with J gene TRBJ1-2; no definite D call. CDR3 length: 16 residues. The ends were cut back, 4 bases at V and 0 bases at J, with 16 bases in the middle. CDR1 is SGHRS and CDR2 is YFSETQ in the germline V gene. This CDR3 is CASSLGWRETNYGYTF. In DNA, the CDR3 is TGCGCCAGCAGCCTGGGGTGGCGTGAGACTAACTATGGCTACACCTTC.

The chain employs TRBV29-1 and TRBJ2-7; 8 bases are a match to TRBD1. Trimming cost V 4 bases and J 4 bases; bases outside gene matches: 12. The CDR3 covers 15 residues. Per the germline V gene, CDR1 is SQVTM and CDR2 is ANQGSEA. The CDR3 nucleotides read TGCAGCGTTGGATTTTCAGGGACAGGACGTTACGAGCAGTACTTC. It codes for CSVGFSGTGRYEQYF.

CDR3 in DNA: TGTGCCAGTAGTCCCTACCTGAATACCGGGGAGCTGTTTTTT. Amino acids: CASSPYLNTGELFF. This chain links TRBV19 with TRBJ2-2; D is unresolved. This CDR3 contains 14 residues. V lost 5 bases to trimming and J lost 5 bases, with 12 bases between them. Germline CDR1 is LNHDA and CDR2 is SQIVND (reference sequence).

The V gene is TRBV27, the J gene TRBJ2-7, with 13 bases fitting TRBD2. Trimming removed 4 bases from V and 6 bases from J; junction bases left unmatched: 3. The germline gives CDR1 MNHEY, CDR2 SMNVEV (reference sequence). The CDR3 loop spans 14 amino acids. The CDR3 sequence is CASSSRLAGGEQYF. In DNA, the CDR3 is TGTGCCAGCAGTTCAAGACTAGCGGGAGGCGAGCAGTACTTC.

The chain carries TRBV7-9 and TRBJ2-7, with TRBD2 matching over 7 bases. Per the germline V gene, CDR1 is SEHNR and CDR2 is FQNEAQ (reference sequence). The CDR3 runs to 16 residues. The ends lost 4 bases at V and 5 bases at J; junction bases unmatched: 14. The CDR3 DNA reads as TGTGCCAGCAGCTCCAGGCGGGGGTTTGGCCTCCACGAGCAGTACTTC. Its protein is CASSSRRGFGLHEQYF.

The chain links TRBV10-3 to TRBJ2-7; tentatively, D is TRBD2 (5 bases). The V gene's germline CDR1 is ENHRY and CDR2 SYGVKD. There are 14 residues in the CDR3. Trimming cost V 6 bases and J 4 bases, with 16 bases left between them. The CDR3 region is CAIRVDEGFYEQYF. The CDR3 DNA reads as TGTGCCATCAGGGTGGATGAGGGATTTTACGAGCAGTACTTC.

As concerns this clone: The sample contains more than one DNA sequence encoding this CDR3. The V gene is TRBV10-3, the J gene TRBJ2-5; 7 bases align to TRBD1. After removal of 0 bases from V and 2 bases from J, the junction contained 3 bases not matched to a gene. The CDR3 has 15 amino acids. The germline V gene encodes CDR1 ENHRY and CDR2 SYGVKD. CDR3 in DNA: TGTGCCATCAGTGAGTCCGGGACAGTTCAAGAGACCCAGTACTTC. Its protein product is CAISESGTVQETQYF.

Written as DNA, the CDR3 is TGTGCCAGTAGGAACAGGGGGCCGAACACTGAAGCTTTCTTT. It yields the protein CASRNRGPNTEAFF. The chain carries TRBV19 and TRBJ1-1, with 9 bases lining up with TRBD1. CDR3 length: 14 residues. V trimming: 6 bases; J trimming: 1 base; junction bases outside the gene matches: 3. The germline CDR1 and CDR2 sequences are LNHDA and SQIVND (reference sequence).

This rearrangement joins TRBV9 to TRBJ2-7; D is tentatively TRBD1 or TRBD2 (5 bases each). CDR3 length: 15 amino acids. V lost 0 bases to trimming and J lost 2 bases, with 12 bases between them. Germline CDR1 and CDR2: SGDLS and YYNGEE. CDR3 loop: CASSVDWDGPYEQYF. For the CDR3, the DNA is TGTGCCAGCAGCGTAGATTGGGACGGACCCTACGAGCAGTACTTC.